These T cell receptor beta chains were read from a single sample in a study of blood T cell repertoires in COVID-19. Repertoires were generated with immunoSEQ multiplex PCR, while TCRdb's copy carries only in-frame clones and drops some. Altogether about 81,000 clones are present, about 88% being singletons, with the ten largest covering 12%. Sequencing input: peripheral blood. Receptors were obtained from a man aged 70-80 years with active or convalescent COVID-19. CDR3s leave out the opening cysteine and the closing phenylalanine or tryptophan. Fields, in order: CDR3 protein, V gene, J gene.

CDR3aa: ASSFGTGFNTEAF; v_gene: TRBV7-9; j_gene: TRBJ1-1
CDR3aa: ASRLQEPDTQY; v_gene: TRBV2; j_gene: TRBJ2-3
CDR3aa: ASSRQGESYEQY; v_gene: TRBV5-1; j_gene: TRBJ2-7
CDR3aa: ASSGSLEGGNQPQH; v_gene: TRBV6-1; j_gene: TRBJ1-5
CDR3aa: ASRPQGFVAQH; v_gene: TRBV28; j_gene: TRBJ1-5
CDR3aa: ASSPREGSGGYT; v_gene: TRBV6-5; j_gene: TRBJ1-2
CDR3aa: ASSIAQNTEAF; v_gene: TRBV19; j_gene: TRBJ1-1
CDR3aa: ASRGLGTRANYGYT; v_gene: TRBV6-6; j_gene: TRBJ1-2
CDR3aa: ASSTPGSFTYEQY; v_gene: TRBV6-5; j_gene: TRBJ2-7
CDR3aa: AIKGQGASTEAF; v_gene: TRBV10-3; j_gene: TRBJ1-1
CDR3aa: ASSPGGWTEAF; v_gene: TRBV5-6; j_gene: TRBJ1-1
CDR3aa: ASSWGGQGASGYT; v_gene: TRBV4-2; j_gene: TRBJ1-2
CDR3aa: ASSPRGTGELF; v_gene: TRBV4-2; j_gene: TRBJ2-2
CDR3aa: ASSQVTGWDTEAF; v_gene: TRBV3-1/TRBV3-2; j_gene: TRBJ1-1
CDR3aa: ASSLGDRAHYGYT; v_gene: TRBV5-1; j_gene: TRBJ1-2
CDR3aa: ASTQERLAGAGETQY; v_gene: TRBV2; j_gene: TRBJ2-5
CDR3aa: SASTGVHEQY; v_gene: TRBV20-1; j_gene: TRBJ2-7
CDR3aa: ASSRATFSTDTQY; v_gene: TRBV3-1/TRBV3-2; j_gene: TRBJ2-3
CDR3aa: ASSVRDMKQTQY; v_gene: TRBV5-6; j_gene: TRBJ2-5
CDR3aa: ASSRTSGEQF; v_gene: TRBV6-2/TRBV6-3; j_gene: TRBJ2-1
CDR3aa: ASSPNLRTGRSQETQY; v_gene: TRBV18; j_gene: TRBJ2-5
CDR3aa: ASSTKTSGNTYEQY; v_gene: TRBV9; j_gene: TRBJ2-7
CDR3aa: ATSRERQKYNEQF; v_gene: TRBV15; j_gene: TRBJ2-1
CDR3aa: ASSPTEASEAF; v_gene: TRBV18; j_gene: TRBJ1-1
CDR3aa: SVETGSSYEQY; v_gene: TRBV29-1; j_gene: TRBJ2-7
CDR3aa: ATSRGGRSSYNEQF; v_gene: TRBV15; j_gene: TRBJ2-1
CDR3aa: ASNMRQGGYT; v_gene: TRBV28; j_gene: TRBJ1-2
CDR3aa: ASSLGRATDTQY; v_gene: TRBV11-3; j_gene: TRBJ2-3
CDR3aa: ASSFSGARQGNIQY; v_gene: TRBV11-2; j_gene: TRBJ2-4
CDR3aa: ASSLETGYEKLF; v_gene: TRBV7-2; j_gene: TRBJ1-4
CDR3aa: ASSLTPGGSSDTQY; v_gene: TRBV5-6; j_gene: TRBJ2-3
CDR3aa: ASSLEGGNEKLF; v_gene: TRBV5-1; j_gene: TRBJ1-4
CDR3aa: ASSSLAGSGTDTQY; v_gene: TRBV5-1; j_gene: TRBJ2-3
CDR3aa: ASSVVDSSETQY; v_gene: TRBV9; j_gene: TRBJ2-5
CDR3aa: ASSIGTGTGVNSGNTIY; v_gene: TRBV19; j_gene: TRBJ1-3
CDR3aa: ATRTSGNEQF; v_gene: TRBV6-5; j_gene: TRBJ2-1
CDR3aa: AISESGIAATDTQY; v_gene: TRBV10-3; j_gene: TRBJ2-3
CDR3aa: ASSSIGTGYNEQF; v_gene: TRBV27; j_gene: TRBJ2-1
CDR3aa: ASSIASGNTIY; v_gene: TRBV11-2; j_gene: TRBJ1-3
CDR3aa: ASRGTSDNMETQY; v_gene: TRBV19; j_gene: TRBJ2-5
CDR3aa: ASSLSGHITGNTIY; v_gene: TRBV7-6; j_gene: TRBJ1-3
CDR3aa: ASTRTGEVITEAF; v_gene: TRBV9; j_gene: TRBJ1-1
CDR3aa: ASSPTSGGAGEQF; v_gene: TRBV5-1; j_gene: TRBJ2-1
CDR3aa: ASSVVAGEAGELF; v_gene: TRBV9; j_gene: TRBJ2-2
CDR3aa: ASSSGGSPLH; v_gene: TRBV12-3/TRBV12-4; j_gene: TRBJ1-6
CDR3aa: ASSFTSGAHNEQF; v_gene: TRBV5-1; j_gene: TRBJ2-1
CDR3aa: ASSLIAGGEQF; v_gene: TRBV11-3; j_gene: TRBJ2-1
CDR3aa: ASSMSNSPLH; v_gene: TRBV19; j_gene: TRBJ1-6
CDR3aa: ASSLALPTWESSGANVLT; v_gene: TRBV7-2; j_gene: TRBJ2-6
CDR3aa: ASSLAPRGASEGYT; v_gene: TRBV7-6; j_gene: TRBJ1-2
CDR3aa: ASSSTGDRGRRSPLH; v_gene: TRBV28; j_gene: TRBJ1-6
CDR3aa: ASSLTGTGYT; v_gene: TRBV28; j_gene: TRBJ1-2
CDR3aa: ASSRGQGDYGYT; v_gene: TRBV5-4; j_gene: TRBJ1-2
CDR3aa: ASSETGMNTEAF; v_gene: TRBV10-2; j_gene: TRBJ1-1